This TCR beta chain was captured by sequencing in a study of blood T cells in healthy people across ages (dated by TCRdb to the mid-2010s). A note on the overall study: In model experiments, roughly one uniquely barcoded TCR beta cDNA molecule per two T cells was captured by template switching. Using deep sequencing normalized with unique cDNA molecular identifiers, the study measured how TCR beta repertoire diversity changes with age. For two donors (one aged 18 to 29 and one aged 80 or older), the study analyzed two additional independent replicas of 1 million unique cDNA reads from the same blood draw. To avoid experimental bias, donors of different ages were distributed randomly across sequencing lanes. The donors were divided into four age groups: young (average around 16 years), middle-aged (about 40), aged (approximately 62) and long-lived (about 79). Paper-wide results and their limitations: Estimates of total diversity from one million sequenced T cells were regarded as lower bounds and underestimates. Because profiling used bulk unsorted PBMCs, naive and antigen-experienced compartments could not be compared conclusively. Because the CMV infection status of the donors was unknown, age-related changes in expanded clonotypes may potentially have been confounded. Observed TCR beta diversity correlated strongly with the percentage of naive T cells measured by flow cytometry. Compared with the aged group, the long-lived group had more naive CD4+ T cells, fewer expanded clones and increased TCR diversity, a pattern suggesting age selection. Observed TCR beta diversity per million T cells fell roughly linearly with age, and a significant reduction was already apparent by age approximately 41.

The protocol used for the library was 5' RACE. Reads for this sample came from an Illumina HiSeq 2500. A second PCR of roughly 6 to 11 cycles was run with a J-beta primer mix and a sample-barcoded 5' primer. Each TCR beta cDNA molecule received a unique molecular identifier from a template-switch 5' adaptor carrying 12 random nucleotides. At least 2.5 million CDR3-containing paired-end reads were obtained from each sample. First-strand cDNA synthesis was performed from all RNA using the Mint cDNA synthesis kit, with priming by a TRBC-specific oligonucleotide. After uracil-DNA glycosylase treatment, a first 18-cycle PCR used universal primers M1SS and BC2_uni_R on all cDNA. The published analysis was carried out like this. For normalization, 1 million high-quality reads were randomly selected from each sample, with every read carrying a distinct molecular identifier. Instead of being binned into consensus sequences, reads that shared molecular identifiers were thrown out. CDR3 identification, clonotype clustering and error correction used MiTCR with a Q25 quality threshold and the strictest error-elimination algorithm. A nonparametric unseen species model with Euler transformation was used to estimate a lower bound on total TCR beta diversity. The public reads were reprocessed in TCRdb via fastp at Q25 and MiXCR, keeping in-frame beta chains. Entries are consolidated by CDR3 protein sequence, retaining the most common genes and DNA. The V and J calls were not made by the authors but by TCRdb's processing. Across this sample there are roughly 1.4 million distinct CDR3 sequences, with around 59% seen only once. More than 6% of the sample lies in the top ten.

About this clonotype: What antigen it recognizes has not been identified. No much larger clone exists at a distance of one base, and base qualities are not known.

Systemically healthy Caucasian individuals from Russia, 39 in total and aged roughly 6 to 100 years, were included as donors. Roughly 10 milliliters of peripheral blood were collected from each donor into EDTA-treated Vacutainer tubes. Ficoll-Paque density-gradient centrifugation was used to isolate PBMCs, with at least 7 million per sample. Total RNA was extracted from PBMCs with Trizol reagent, with at least 6 micrograms obtained per sample. Naive CD45RAhigh/CD27high T cell percentages were measured by flow cytometry on a PBMC aliquot from every donor. The germline V gene encodes CDR1 DFQATT and CDR2 SNEGSKA (reference sequence). From cysteine to phenylalanine, the CDR3 is 16 amino acids long. The kept DNA is CDR3 alone, 48 bases in frame from the first base. Trimming removed 6 bases from V and 2 bases from J; the gene matches leave 9 bases unexplained.

Sequencing was performed on blood. The TCR sequence derives from a young man in good health. The chain joins TRBV20-1 to TRBJ2-1, with TRBD2 matching 11 junction bases. The nucleotide sequence reads as follows: TGCAGTGCAGATCCGACTAGCGGGGAAACCTACAATGAGCAGTTCTTC. This translates into CSADPTSGETYNEQFF.